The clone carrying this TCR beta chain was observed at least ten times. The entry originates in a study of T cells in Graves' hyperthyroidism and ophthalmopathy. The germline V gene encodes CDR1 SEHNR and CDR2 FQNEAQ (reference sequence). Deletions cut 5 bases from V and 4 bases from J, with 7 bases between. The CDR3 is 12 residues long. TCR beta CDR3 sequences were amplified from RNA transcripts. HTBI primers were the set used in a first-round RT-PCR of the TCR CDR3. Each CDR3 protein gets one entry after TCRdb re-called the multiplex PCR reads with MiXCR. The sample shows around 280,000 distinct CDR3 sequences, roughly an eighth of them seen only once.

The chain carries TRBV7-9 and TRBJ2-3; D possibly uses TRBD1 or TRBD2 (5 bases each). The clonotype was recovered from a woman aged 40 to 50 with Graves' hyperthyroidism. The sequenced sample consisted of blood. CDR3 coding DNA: TGTGCCAGCAGCCCGGGACCAGATACGCAGTATTTT. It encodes CASSPGPDTQYF.